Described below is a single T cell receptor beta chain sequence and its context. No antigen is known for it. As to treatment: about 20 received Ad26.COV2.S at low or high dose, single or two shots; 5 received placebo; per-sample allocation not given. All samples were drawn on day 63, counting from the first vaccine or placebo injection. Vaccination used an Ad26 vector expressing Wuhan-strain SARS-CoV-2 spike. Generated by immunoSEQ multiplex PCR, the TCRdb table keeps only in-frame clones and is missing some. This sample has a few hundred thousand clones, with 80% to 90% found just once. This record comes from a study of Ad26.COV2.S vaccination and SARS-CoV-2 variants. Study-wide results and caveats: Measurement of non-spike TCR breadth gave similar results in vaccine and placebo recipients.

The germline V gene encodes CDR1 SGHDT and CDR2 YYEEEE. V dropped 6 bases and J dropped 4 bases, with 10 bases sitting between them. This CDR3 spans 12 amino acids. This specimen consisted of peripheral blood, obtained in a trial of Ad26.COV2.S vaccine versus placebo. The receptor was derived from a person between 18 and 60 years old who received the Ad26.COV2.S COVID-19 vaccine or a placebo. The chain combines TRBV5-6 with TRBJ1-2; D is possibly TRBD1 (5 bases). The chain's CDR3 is CASTRAGYGYTF. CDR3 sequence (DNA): TGTGCCAGCACCAGGGCAGGCTATGGCTACACCTTC.